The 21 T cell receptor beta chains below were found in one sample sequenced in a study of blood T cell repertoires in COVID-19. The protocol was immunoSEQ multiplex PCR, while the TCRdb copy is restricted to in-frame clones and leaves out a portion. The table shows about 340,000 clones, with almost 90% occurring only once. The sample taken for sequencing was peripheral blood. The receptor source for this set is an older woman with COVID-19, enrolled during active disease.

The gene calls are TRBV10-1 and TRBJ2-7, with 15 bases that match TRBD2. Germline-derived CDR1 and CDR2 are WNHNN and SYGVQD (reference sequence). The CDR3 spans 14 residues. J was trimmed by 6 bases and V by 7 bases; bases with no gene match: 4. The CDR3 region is CASTSGLAGGEQYF. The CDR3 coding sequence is TGCGCCAGCACTTCGGGACTAGCGGGGGGCGAGCAGTACTTC.

CDR3 region: CASSLGPGGGYTF. CDR3 nucleotides: TGTGCCAGCAGTTTAGGACCAGGGGGAGGCTACACCTTC. This chain links TRBV12-3 or TRBV12-4 with TRBJ1-2; 7 positions match TRBD1. V dropped 1 base and J dropped 8; count of bases not matched to a gene: 4. The CDR3 has 13 amino acids.

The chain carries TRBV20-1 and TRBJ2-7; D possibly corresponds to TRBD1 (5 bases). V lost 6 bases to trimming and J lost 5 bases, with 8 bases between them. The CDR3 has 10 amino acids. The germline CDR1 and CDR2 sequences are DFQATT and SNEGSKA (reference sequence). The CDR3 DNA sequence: TGCAGTGCCAGGGCCCACGAGCAGTACTTC. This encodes CSARAHEQYF.

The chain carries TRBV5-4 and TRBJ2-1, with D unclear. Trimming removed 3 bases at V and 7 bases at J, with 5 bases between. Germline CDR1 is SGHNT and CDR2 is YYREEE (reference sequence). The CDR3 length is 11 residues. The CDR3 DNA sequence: TGTGCCAGCAGCTCCCTAAATGAGCAGTTCTTC. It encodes CASSSLNEQFF.

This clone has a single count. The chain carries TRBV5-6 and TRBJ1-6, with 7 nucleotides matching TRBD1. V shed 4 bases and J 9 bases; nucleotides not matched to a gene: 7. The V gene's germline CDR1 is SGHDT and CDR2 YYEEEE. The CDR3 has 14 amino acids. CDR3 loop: CASSQGTDASPLHF. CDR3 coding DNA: TGTGCCAGCAGCCAAGGGACAGACGCTTCACCCCTCCACTTT.

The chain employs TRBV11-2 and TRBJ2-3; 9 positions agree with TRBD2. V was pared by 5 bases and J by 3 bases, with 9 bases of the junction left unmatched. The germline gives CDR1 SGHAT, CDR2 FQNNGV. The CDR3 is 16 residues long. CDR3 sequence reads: CASSQAAGGLTDTQYF. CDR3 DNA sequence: TGTGCCAGCAGCCAGGCGGCGGGGGGGCTTACAGATACGCAGTATTTT.

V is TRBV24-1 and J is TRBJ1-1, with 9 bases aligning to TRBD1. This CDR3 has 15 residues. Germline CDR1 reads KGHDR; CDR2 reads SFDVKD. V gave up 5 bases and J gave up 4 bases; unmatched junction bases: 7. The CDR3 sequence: CATSGGQGSATEAFF. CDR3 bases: TGTGCCACCAGTGGTGGACAGGGGTCGGCCACTGAAGCTTTCTTT.

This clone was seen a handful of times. The CDR3 region is CAWSVRLLGYGYTF. Written as DNA, the CDR3 is TGTGCCTGGAGTGTTCGACTCCTGGGCTATGGCTACACCTTC. The chain uses TRBV30 and TRBJ1-2; D not certain. The germline V and J ends were trimmed by 0 bases and 4 bases, with 12 bases remaining between them. The germline gives CDR1 GTSNPN, CDR2 SVGIG (reference sequence). The CDR3 is 14 residues long.

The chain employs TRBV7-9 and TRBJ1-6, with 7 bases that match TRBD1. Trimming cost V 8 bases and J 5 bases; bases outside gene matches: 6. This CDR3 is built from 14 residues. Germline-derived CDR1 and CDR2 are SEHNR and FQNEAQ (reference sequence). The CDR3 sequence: CASGPTGDNSPLHF. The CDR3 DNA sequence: TGTGCCAGCGGACCCACAGGGGATAATTCACCCCTCCACTTT.

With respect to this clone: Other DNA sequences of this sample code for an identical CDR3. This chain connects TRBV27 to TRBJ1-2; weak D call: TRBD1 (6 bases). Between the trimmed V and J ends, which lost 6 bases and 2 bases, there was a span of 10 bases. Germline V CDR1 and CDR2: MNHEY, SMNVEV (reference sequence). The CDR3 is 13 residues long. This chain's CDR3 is CASSLTGNYGYTF. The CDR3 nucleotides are TGTGCCAGCAGCTTAACAGGGAACTATGGCTACACCTTC.

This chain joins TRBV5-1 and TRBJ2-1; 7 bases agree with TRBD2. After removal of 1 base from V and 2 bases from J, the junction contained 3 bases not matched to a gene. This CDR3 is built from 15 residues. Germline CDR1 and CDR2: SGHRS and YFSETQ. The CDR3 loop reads CASSLRAGTYNEQFF. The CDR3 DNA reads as TGCGCCAGCAGCTTGAGAGCGGGGACCTACAATGAGCAGTTCTTC.

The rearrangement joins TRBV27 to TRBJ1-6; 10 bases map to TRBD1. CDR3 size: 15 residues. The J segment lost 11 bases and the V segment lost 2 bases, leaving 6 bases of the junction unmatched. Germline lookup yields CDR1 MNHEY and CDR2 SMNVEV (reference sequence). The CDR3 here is CASSLGGTGVTPLHF. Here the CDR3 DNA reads TGTGCCAGCAGTTTAGGGGGGACAGGGGTTACACCCCTCCACTTT.

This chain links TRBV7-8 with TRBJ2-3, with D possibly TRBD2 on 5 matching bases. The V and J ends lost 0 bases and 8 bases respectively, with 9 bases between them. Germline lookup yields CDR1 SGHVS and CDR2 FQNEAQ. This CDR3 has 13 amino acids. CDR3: CASSLAELGTQYF. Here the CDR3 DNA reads TGTGCCAGCAGCTTAGCGGAACTAGGTACGCAGTATTTT.

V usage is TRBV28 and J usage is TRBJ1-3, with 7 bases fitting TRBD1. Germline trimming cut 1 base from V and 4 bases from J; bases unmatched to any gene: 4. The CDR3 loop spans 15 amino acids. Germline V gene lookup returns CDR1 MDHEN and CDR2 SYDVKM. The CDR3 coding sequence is TGTGCCAGCAGTTTATATCGACAGGGAGGAAACACCATATATTTT. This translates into CASSLYRQGGNTIYF.

The CDR3, as DNA: TGTGCCACCAGTGATGAGACTAGCGGGGGCATTAATGAGCAGTTCTTC. This translates into CATSDETSGGINEQFF. The J gene is TRBJ2-1, the V gene TRBV24-1; 12 nucleotides line up with TRBD2. CDR1 is KGHDR and CDR2 is SFDVKD in the germline V gene. The CDR3 length is 16 residues. The ends lost 3 bases at V and 7 bases at J; junction bases unmatched: 6.

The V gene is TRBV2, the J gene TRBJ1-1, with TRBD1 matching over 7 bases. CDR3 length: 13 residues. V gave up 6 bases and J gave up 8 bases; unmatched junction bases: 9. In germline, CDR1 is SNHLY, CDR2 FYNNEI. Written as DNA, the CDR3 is TGTGCCAGCAGGGATGACAGGGTTGGGGAAGCTTTCTTT. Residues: CASRDDRVGEAFF.

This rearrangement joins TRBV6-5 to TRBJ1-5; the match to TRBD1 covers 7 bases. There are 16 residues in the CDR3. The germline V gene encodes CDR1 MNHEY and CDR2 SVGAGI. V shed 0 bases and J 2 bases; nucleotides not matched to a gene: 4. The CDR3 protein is CASSYSRQGGNQPQHF. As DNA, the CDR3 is TGTGCCAGCAGTTACTCAAGGCAGGGGGGCAATCAGCCCCAGCATTTT.

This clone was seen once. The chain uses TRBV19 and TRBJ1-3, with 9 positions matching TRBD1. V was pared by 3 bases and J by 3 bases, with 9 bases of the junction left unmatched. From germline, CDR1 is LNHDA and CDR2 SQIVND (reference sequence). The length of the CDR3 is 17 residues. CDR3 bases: TGTGCCAGTAGTATGCAACCGGGACAGGGCTTTGGAAACACCATATATTTT. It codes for CASSMQPGQGFGNTIYF. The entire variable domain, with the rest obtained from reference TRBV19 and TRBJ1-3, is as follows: DGGITQSPKYLFRKEGQNVTLSCEQNLNHDAMYWYRQDPGQGLRLIYYSQIVNDFQKGDIAEGYSVSREKKESFPLTVTSAQKNPTAFYLCASSMQPGQGFGNTIYFGEGSWLTVV.

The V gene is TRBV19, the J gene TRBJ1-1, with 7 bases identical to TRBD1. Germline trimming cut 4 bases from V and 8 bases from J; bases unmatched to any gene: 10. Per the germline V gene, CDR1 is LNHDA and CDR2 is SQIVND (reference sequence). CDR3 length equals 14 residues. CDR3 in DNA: TGTGCCAGTAGTACACAACCGGGACAGCCCGAAGCTTTCTTT. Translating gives CASSTQPGQPEAFF. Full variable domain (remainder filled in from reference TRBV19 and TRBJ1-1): DGGITQSPKYLFRKEGQNVTLSCEQNLNHDAMYWYRQDPGQGLRLIYYSQIVNDFQKGDIAEGYSVSREKKESFPLTVTSAQKNPTAFYLCASSTQPGQPEAFFGQGTRLTVV.

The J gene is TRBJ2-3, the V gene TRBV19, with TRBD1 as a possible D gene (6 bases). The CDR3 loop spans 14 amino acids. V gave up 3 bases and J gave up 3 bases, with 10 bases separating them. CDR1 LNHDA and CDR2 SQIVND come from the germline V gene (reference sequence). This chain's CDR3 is CASSMGTGTDTQYF. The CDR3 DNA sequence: TGTGCCAGTAGTATGGGAACAGGGACAGATACGCAGTATTTT.

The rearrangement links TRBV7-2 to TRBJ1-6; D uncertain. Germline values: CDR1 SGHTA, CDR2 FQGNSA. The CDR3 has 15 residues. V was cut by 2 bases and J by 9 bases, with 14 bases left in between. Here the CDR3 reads CASSLLEISGSPLHF. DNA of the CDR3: TGTGCCAGCAGCTTACTTGAGATATCGGGTTCACCCCTCCACTTT.